Below, 31 T cell receptor beta chains from the same sample are listed, as sequenced in a study of CD8 T cells in ankylosing spondylitis. TCRdb passed the 5' RACE reads through MiXCR, listing each CDR3 protein once. Of 120,000 or so distinct CDR3 sequences listed, roughly 13% are singletons. The specimen was blood, either unsorted or a sorted T cell fraction (not recorded which). These TCRs come from a female donor with ankylosing spondylitis or in good health (not recorded which).

This clonotype has just a few counts. The CDR3 here is CASSRGTENSYGYTF. The CDR3 bases are TGTGCCAGCAGCCGGGGGACTGAGAACAGTTATGGCTACACCTTC. The chain couples TRBV7-2 to TRBJ1-2; D may be TRBD1 (5 bases). Germline V gene data show CDR1 as SGHTA and CDR2 as FQGNSA. Trimming stripped 5 bases from V and 5 bases from J, with 18 bases between. This CDR3 contains 15 residues.

This clonotype showed up many times. The chain recombines TRBV5-1 with TRBJ2-1, with D perhaps TRBD2 (5 bases). This CDR3 comprises 12 residues. Germline loops: CDR1 SGHRS, CDR2 YFSETQ. Trimming took 4 bases from V and 8 from J, leaving 10 bases between them. CDR3 sequence reads: CASSLPRDEQFF. The CDR3 bases are TGCGCCAGCAGCCTCCCGAGGGATGAGCAGTTCTTC.

Turning to this clonotype: Its ends do not fully match the called genes, so a read error is possible. The J gene is TRBJ1-5, the V gene TRBV5-8; 9 bases agree with TRBD1. Germline V gives CDR1 SGHTS, CDR2 YDEGEE. This CDR3 comprises 17 residues. In DNA, the CDR3 is TGTGCCACCAGCTTGAACGACGGACAGGGGAACGTCCAGCCCCAGCATTTT. Translation: CATSLNDGQGNVQPQHF.

This clonotype was recorded at least ten times. The genes are TRBV20-1 and TRBJ2-5, with TRBD2 identical over 15 bases. Trimming took 3 bases from V and 5 from J; bases not matched to a gene: 19. The CDR3 is made up of 20 amino acids. Germline CDR1 DFQATT, CDR2 SNEGSKA (reference sequence). CDR3 amino acids: CSASVGRGGLAGGLVETQYF. CDR3 DNA sequence: TGCAGTGCTAGTGTGGGGAGGGGTGGACTAGCGGGAGGGCTGGTGGAGACCCAGTACTTC.

There are many counts of this clonotype. CDR3 sequence reads: CASRVAGDTGELFF. Written as DNA, the CDR3 is TGTGCCAGCAGGGTTGCGGGAGACACCGGGGAGCTGTTTTTT. The chain employs TRBV12-3 or TRBV12-4 and TRBJ2-2, with 7 bases identical to TRBD2. CDR3 length: 14 residues. The junction had 4 bases not matched to a gene; V was cut back by 6 bases and J by 3 bases.

The rearrangement uses TRBV12-3 or TRBV12-4 and TRBJ2-7; D uncertain. The CDR3 totals 12 residues. V was shortened by 7 bases and J by 9 bases, with 16 bases between the two germline ends. The CDR3 region is CASIGRSLGQYF. For the CDR3, the DNA is TGTGCCAGCATAGGGCGGTCCTTAGGGCAGTACTTC.

This clonotype was counted many times. This sequence joins TRBV27 and TRBJ2-7, with a possible D match to TRBD2 (5 bases). V dropped 0 bases and J dropped 6 bases, with 15 bases sitting between them. The CDR3 runs to 15 residues. The germline V gene encodes CDR1 MNHEY and CDR2 SMNVEV (reference sequence). This chain's CDR3 is CASSLSPTPRVEQYF. The DNA of the CDR3 is TGTGCCAGCAGTTTATCCCCGACTCCGAGGGTCGAGCAGTACTTC.

There are many counts of this clonotype. The chain couples TRBV20-1 to TRBJ1-5; D is undetermined. CDR1 is DFQATT and CDR2 is SNEGSKA in the germline V gene (reference sequence). CDR3 length: 12 amino acids. Deletions cut 0 bases from V and 4 bases from J, with 4 bases between. The CDR3 sequence is CSAREPNQPQHF. The CDR3 DNA is TGCAGTGCTAGAGAACCAAATCAGCCCCAGCATTTT.

A few counts support this clonotype. The chain couples TRBV29-1 to TRBJ1-1, with no clear D. V lost 8 bases, J lost 8 bases, and 15 bases lay in between. CDR1 and CDR2 (germline): SQVTM, ANQGSEA. The CDR3 spans 11 residues. This CDR3 reads CSSMAPREAFF. The CDR3 DNA follows: TGCAGCTCCATGGCCCCCCGCGAAGCTTTCTTT.

About this clonotype: Given a much more abundant clone one base away, this may be a read error. V and J are TRBV12-3 or TRBV12-4 and TRBJ2-5; 15 bases are a match to TRBD2. CDR3 size: 18 residues. CDR3 coding DNA: TGTACCAGCAGCCCTACGGGGACTAGCGGGGGGCGCCAAGAGACCCAGTACTTC. Translation gives CTSSPTGTSGGRQETQYF.

There are a few counts of this clonotype. The gene calls are TRBV7-2 and TRBJ2-7; the match to TRBD2 covers 12 bases. The CDR3 covers 15 residues. Germline V gene data show CDR1 as SGHTA and CDR2 as FQGNSA. V was clipped by 5 bases and J by 2 bases; unmatched bases: 4. In DNA form, the CDR3 reads TGTGCCAGCAGCACTTCTAGCGGGGGGGCCTACGAGCAGTACTTC. It yields the protein CASSTSSGGAYEQYF.

This clonotype was counted ten times or more. The chain carries TRBV12-3 or TRBV12-4 and TRBJ2-2; 8 bases match TRBD2. CDR3 length: 16 amino acids. Trimming took 3 bases from V and 2 from J; bases not matched to a gene: 5. CDR3 sequence (DNA): TGTGCCAGCAGTTTCCCAGCGGGGGTAAACACCGGGGAGCTGTTTTTT. This sequence encodes CASSFPAGVNTGELFF.

With regard to this clonotype: This may arise from a read error, as a much more abundant clone is one base away. The V call is TRBV3-1, the J call TRBJ2-3; 8 bases are a match to TRBD2. The length of the CDR3 is 16 residues. Germline lookup yields CDR1 LGHDT and CDR2 YNNKEL (reference sequence). CDR3 region: CASSQDPGGASDMQYF. The CDR3 DNA is TGTGCCAGCAGCCAAGATCCCGGGGGGGCCTCAGATATGCAGTATTTT.

This clonotype was detected many times. The chain uses TRBV20-1 and TRBJ2-7; TRBD1 matches at 8 bases. Germline-derived CDR1 and CDR2 are DFQATT and SNEGSKA (reference sequence). The trim removed 5 bases at V and 2 bases at J, leaving 8 bases unmatched. CDR3 length: 14 residues. CDR3 region: CSAPGQGGTYEQYF. The CDR3 DNA reads TGCAGTGCTCCTGGACAGGGAGGAACCTACGAGCAGTACTTC.

This clonotype was counted ten times or more. This sequence joins TRBV5-1 and TRBJ1-3, with D perhaps TRBD1 (6 bases). The CDR3 extends over 13 amino acids. V lost 4 bases and J lost 8, with 13 bases in between. Germline CDR1 SGHRS, CDR2 YFSETQ. In DNA form, the CDR3 reads TGCGCCAGCAGCGCCGGGACAACGGACACCATATATTTT. It yields the protein CASSAGTTDTIYF.

V and J are TRBV5-1 and TRBJ1-4; D not certain. Germline CDR1 and CDR2: SGHRS and YFSETQ. There are 14 residues in the CDR3. V lost 0 bases, J lost 4 bases, and 7 bases lay in between. The CDR3 loop reads CASSLETGNEKLFF. CDR3 DNA: TGCGCCAGCAGCTTGGAGACGGGTAATGAAAAACTGTTTTTT.

This clonotype was seen ten or more times. The rearrangement uses TRBV5-5 and TRBJ1-2; weak D call: TRBD1 (6 bases). CDR1 and CDR2 (germline): SGHKS, YYEKEE (reference sequence). With 2 bases removed from V and 4 bases from J, the gap between germline ends came to 15 bases. The CDR3 is 15 amino acids. The CDR3 DNA follows: TGTGCCAGCAGCTTAGGGGGGGTCGGCGTCTATGGCTACACCTTC. Its translation is CASSLGGVGVYGYTF.

This clonotype was seen at least ten times. The J gene is TRBJ2-5, the V gene TRBV5-1; 8 bases are shared with TRBD1. This CDR3 spans 15 amino acids. CDR1 and CDR2 from the germline V gene are SGHRS and YFSETQ. With 2 bases clipped from V and 5 bases from J, the junction kept 8 bases outside the gene matches. The CDR3 DNA reads TGCGCCAGCAGCTTTGGTGGGACAGGTGGTGAGACCCAGTACTTC. It yields the protein CASSFGGTGGETQYF.

The gene calls are TRBV12-3 or TRBV12-4 and TRBJ2-5; TRBD2 might be the D (6 bases). Trimming stripped 5 bases from V and 4 bases from J, with 14 bases between. The CDR3 contains 14 residues. CDR3 residues: CASSPRRGPETQYF. The DNA of the CDR3 is TGTGCCAGCAGTCCAAGGAGGGGCCCAGAGACCCAGTACTTC.

This clonotype was detected a few times. The gene calls are TRBV4-1 and TRBJ1-1; D remains ambiguous. CDR3 length: 14 amino acids. The V and J ends lost 1 base and 4 bases respectively, with 10 bases between them. Germline CDR1 reads MGHRA; CDR2 reads YSYEKL. CDR3 sequence reads: CASSQARSSTEAFF. The CDR3, as DNA: TGCGCCAGCAGCCAAGCGAGGAGTTCCACTGAAGCTTTCTTT.

V usage is TRBV10-3 and J usage is TRBJ2-5; 11 nucleotides agree with TRBD1. The length of the CDR3 is 13 residues. V trimming: 4 bases; J trimming: 10 bases; junction bases outside the gene matches: 5. Germline CDR1 reads ENHRY; CDR2 reads SYGVKD. This CDR3 reads CAISVRTGGDQYF. Here the CDR3 DNA reads TGTGCCATCAGTGTACGGACAGGGGGCGACCAGTACTTC.

The V call is TRBV12-3 or TRBV12-4, the J call TRBJ2-5; D gene ambiguous. Trimming removed 3 bases from V and 3 bases from J, with 8 bases in between. CDR3 length: 13 amino acids. CDR3 DNA sequence: TGTGCCAGCAGTTTTCCAGGTGAAGAGACCCAGTACTTC. This encodes CASSFPGEETQYF.

This clonotype was seen only a few times. The V and J genes are TRBV7-2 and TRBJ2-1; no firm D call. V was pared by 3 bases and J by 3 bases, with 6 bases between. Looked up from germline, CDR1 is SGHTA and CDR2 is FQGNSA. The CDR3 is 13 residues long. CDR3 protein: CASSFNSYNEQFF. The CDR3 nucleotides are TGTGCCAGCAGCTTCAACAGCTACAATGAGCAGTTCTTC. Supplemented by reference TRBV7-2 and TRBJ2-1, the full variable domain reads GAGVSQSPSNKVTEKGKDVELRCDPISGHTALYWYRQSLGQGLEFLIYFQGNSAPDKSGLPSDRFSAERTGGSVSTLTIQRTQQEDSAVYLCASSFNSYNEQFFGPGTRLTVL.

This clonotype showed up many times. The V gene is TRBV29-1, the J gene TRBJ1-1, with unresolved D. Germline V gene sequence: CDR1 SQVTM, CDR2 ANQGSEA. V was pared by 4 bases and J by 0 bases, with 9 bases between. The CDR3 spans 13 residues. The CDR3 reads CSVVARMNTEAFF. The CDR3 DNA sequence: TGCAGCGTTGTAGCCCGAATGAACACTGAAGCTTTCTTT. The whole variable domain, remainder taken from reference TRBV29-1 and TRBJ1-1, is SAVISQKPSRDICQRGTSLTIQCQVDSQVTMMFWYRQQPGQSLTLIATANQGSEATYESGFVIDKFPISRPNLTFSTLTVSNMSPEDSSIYLCSVVARMNTEAFFGQGTRLTVV.

This clonotype came up many times. The gene calls are TRBV12-3 or TRBV12-4 and TRBJ2-2; D call uncertain. Trimming shortened V by 4 bases and J by 3 bases, and 3 bases separated the two germline ends. This CDR3 is 12 amino acids long. CDR3 coding DNA: TGTGCCAGCAGTTATTACACCGGGGAGCTGTTTTTT. The encoded protein is CASSYYTGELFF.

The chain has TRBV5-4 and TRBJ2-7; unclear D gene. The V gene lost 3 bases and the J gene lost 3 bases, with 7 bases spanning the gap. The CDR3 is 12 residues long. Germline-derived CDR1 and CDR2 are SGHNT and YYREEE (reference sequence). Here the CDR3 DNA reads TGTGCCAGCAGCTCCGGCGACTACGAGCAGTACTTC. Translated: CASSSGDYEQYF.

This clonotype came up a few times. CDR3 in DNA: TGCAGCGTTGGTTACCGGGTGGGTAGCGAGCAGTACTTC. Amino acid sequence: CSVGYRVGSEQYF. This chain uses TRBV29-1 with TRBJ2-7; the D is unclear. This CDR3 has 13 residues. V lost 4 bases and J lost 6, with 16 bases in between. In germline, CDR1 is SQVTM, CDR2 ANQGSEA.

This clonotype has more than one count but fewer than ten. J is TRBJ2-6 and V is TRBV18; D gene uncertain. The V gene's germline CDR1 is KGHSH and CDR2 LQKENI. The CDR3 consists of 15 residues. Deletions cut 3 bases from V and 0 bases from J, with 6 bases between. The CDR3 DNA is TGTGCCAGCTCACCTGACATCTCTGGGGCCAACGTCCTGACTTTC. As protein: CASSPDISGANVLTF.

This clonotype came up many times. This sequence joins TRBV5-1 and TRBJ2-3, with 8 bases matching TRBD2. Germline trimming cut 2 bases from V and 4 bases from J; bases unmatched to any gene: 3. Germline V lookup: CDR1 SGHRS, CDR2 YFSETQ. The CDR3 has 14 residues. For the CDR3, the DNA is TGCGCCAGCAGCTTCGGACTAGCTTCAGATACGCAGTATTTT. It codes for CASSFGLASDTQYF.

This clonotype was seen repeatedly, ten times or more. The genes are TRBV6-5 and TRBJ2-3, with 9 bases identical to TRBD2. The germline gives CDR1 MNHEY, CDR2 SVGAGI. This CDR3 is 19 amino acids long. J gave up 6 bases and V 0 bases, and 16 bases lay outside the gene matches. The CDR3 DNA follows: TGTGCCAGCAGTTACTCGTATCACGCGGGAGGGCCGAAAGGGGATACGCAGTATTTT. It translates to CASSYSYHAGGPKGDTQYF.

With respect to this clonotype: This may be a read error: a much more frequent sequence differs by one nucleotide. V gene TRBV6-1 combines with J gene TRBJ2-1; 12 bases map to TRBD2. This CDR3 comprises 17 residues. CDR1 is MNHNS, CDR2 SASEGT, per germline. CDR3 coding DNA: TGTGCCAGGCTAGCGGGGGGGCCGGTTGGGGAATACAATGGGCAGTTCTTC. Translation gives CARLAGGPVGEYNGQFF.